This entry lists 23 T cell receptor beta chains sequenced from one sample in a study of T cells in Graves' hyperthyroidism and ophthalmopathy (dated 2019 in TCRdb). Preparation of the library involved multiplex PCR. The sequencer listed for this sample is Illumina HiSeq 2000. TCR beta CDR3 regions were amplified from RNA transcripts. For the first round of RT-PCR on the TCR CDR3, the HTBI primer set was used together with the Qiagen OneStep RT-PCR kit. TCRdb trimmed the raw reads at Q25, called clones with MiXCR and kept productive beta chains. Under each unique CDR3 protein, matching rows form one entry showing the most common genes and DNA. The sample table contains roughly 500,000 distinct CDR3 sequences; only one count was recorded for roughly a quarter of them. The ten most abundant clones make up about 11% of the sample. The specimen sequenced was blood. Receptor source: a woman aged 25 to 39 with Graves' ophthalmopathy.

This clonotype was recorded many times. The chain recombines TRBV6-1 with TRBJ2-7, with D perhaps TRBD1 (6 bases). This CDR3 has 15 residues. The germline CDR1 and CDR2 sequences are MNHNS and SASEGT. Trimming took off 5 bases at V and 0 bases at J, with 14 bases between the two ends. The CDR3 nucleotides are TGTGCCAGCAGTCTTCTAGGGGACAACTCCTACGAGCAGTACTTC. As protein: CASSLLGDNSYEQYF.

This clonotype was detected ten times or more. The chain links TRBV7-9 to TRBJ1-2, with D possibly matching TRBD1 (5 bases). This CDR3 has 13 residues. Per the germline V gene, CDR1 is SEHNR and CDR2 is FQNEAQ (reference sequence). V lost 5 bases, J lost 4 bases, and 11 bases lay in between. CDR3 coding DNA: TGTGCCAGCAGCCCTACTGGGACCTATGGCTACACCTTC. This gives the protein CASSPTGTYGYTF.

The chain couples TRBV12-3 or TRBV12-4 to TRBJ2-5; TRBD1 or TRBD2 may be the D gene (5 bases each). The CDR3 contains 14 residues. Trimming stripped 1 base from V and 5 bases from J, with 11 bases between. The CDR3 DNA sequence: TGTGCCAGCAGTTTAGGGGGGACCGACGAGACCCAGTACTTC. This encodes CASSLGGTDETQYF.

A few counts support this clonotype. The V call is TRBV2, the J call TRBJ2-5, with 7 nucleotides matching TRBD1. V lost 4 bases to trimming and J lost 7 bases; unmatched junction nucleotides: 6. This CDR3 is built from 13 residues. Germline CDR1 SNHLY, CDR2 FYNNEI. The CDR3 region is CASSAGQAGTQYF. The CDR3 DNA follows: TGTGCCAGCAGTGCCGGACAGGCAGGGACCCAGTACTTC. Together with reference TRBV2 and TRBJ2-5, the CDR3 gives the full variable domain: EPEVTQTPSHQVTQMGQEVILRCVPISNHLYFYWYRQILGQKVEFLVSFYNNEISEKSEIFDDQFSVERPDGSNFTLKIRSTKLEDSAMYFCASSAGQAGTQYFGPGTRLLVL.

The table lists this clonotype with many counts. The chain combines TRBV10-2 with TRBJ1-2; maybe TRBD1 (5 bases). The CDR3 has 14 residues. Germline V gives CDR1 WSHSY, CDR2 SAAADI. V shed 3 bases and J shed 3 bases, with 11 bases lying between them. DNA for the CDR3: TGCGCCAGCAGTGAAAAGGGAGGGGACTATGGCTACACCTTC. Its translation: CASSEKGGDYGYTF.

V gene TRBV11-2 combines with J gene TRBJ1-2; 10 bases fit TRBD1. With V trimmed by 3 bases and J by 8 bases, 9 bases remained unmatched. CDR1 is SGHAT and CDR2 is FQNNGV in the germline V gene. The CDR3 is 15 residues long. CDR3 coding DNA: TGTGCCAGCAGCTTTCGAACCGGGACAGGGGCCGGCTACACCTTC. Protein product: CASSFRTGTGAGYTF.

The chain is built from TRBV6-2 or TRBV6-3 and TRBJ2-2; D possibly corresponds to TRBD1 (6 bases). The germline V and J ends were trimmed by 2 bases and 0 bases, with 16 bases remaining between them. This CDR3 has 18 residues. Germline CDR1 MNHEY, CDR2 SVGEGT. As DNA, the CDR3 is TGTGCCAGCAGTTACGGGCGCAGGACAGATACGAACACCGGGGAGCTGTTTTTT. This codes for CASSYGRRTDTNTGELFF.

The chain employs TRBV9 and TRBJ1-2; D unclear. V gave up 0 bases and J gave up 4 bases, with 13 bases separating them. The CDR3 contains 15 residues. Germline-derived CDR1 and CDR2 are SGDLS and YYNGEE. CDR3 sequence: CASSVGSYPSYGYTF. Here the CDR3 DNA reads TGTGCCAGCAGCGTAGGGTCATACCCGAGCTATGGCTACACCTTC.

Many counts were recorded for this clonotype. The V gene is TRBV4-1, the J gene TRBJ2-7; D not resolved. The CDR3 contains 14 residues. Germline assignment: CDR1 MGHRA and CDR2 YSYEKL. V was pared by 0 bases and J by 3 bases, with 9 bases between. DNA for the CDR3: TGCGCCAGCAGCCAAGATCGAGACCACTACGAGCAGTACTTC. Amino acid sequence: CASSQDRDHYEQYF.

This clonotype has ten or more counts. The chain recombines TRBV4-2 with TRBJ2-5; 9 nucleotides align to TRBD2. Germline CDR1 and CDR2: LGHNA and YNFKEQ. The CDR3 has 19 amino acids. Germline trimming cut 0 bases from V and 0 bases from J; bases unmatched to any gene: 11. The CDR3 region is CASSQEWAGGSPYQETQYF. The CDR3, as DNA: TGTGCCAGCAGCCAAGAATGGGCGGGGGGGAGTCCGTACCAAGAGACCCAGTACTTC.

This rearrangement joins TRBV11-2 to TRBJ2-5; D ambiguous. The V and J ends lost 8 bases and 1 base respectively, with 17 bases between them. Germline CDR1 reads SGHAT; CDR2 reads FQNNGV. CDR3 length equals 15 residues. The CDR3 nucleotides are TGTGCCAGCGCTCCAAACGGGTTTTCCCAAGAGACCCAGTACTTC. Amino acids: CASAPNGFSQETQYF.

Ten or more counts support this clonotype. The V and J genes are TRBV29-1 and TRBJ1-1; 7 nucleotides match TRBD1. V shed 6 bases, J shed 4 bases, and the junction held 17 bases outside the gene matches. CDR1 is SQVTM, CDR2 ANQGSEA, per germline. This CDR3 comprises 16 residues. DNA for the CDR3: TGCAGCGTGACGGGGTGGGACAGCATAAAGGCCACTGAAGCTTTCTTT. Translation: CSVTGWDSIKATEAFF.

This clonotype was recorded many times. V and J are TRBV28 and TRBJ2-5, with TRBD2 matching over 8 bases. The CDR3 loop spans 18 amino acids. From germline, CDR1 is MDHEN and CDR2 SYDVKM. V was clipped by 5 bases and J by 4 bases; unmatched bases: 18. CDR3 residues: CASSPHGAGVKPGETQYF. As DNA, the CDR3 is TGTGCCAGCAGTCCTCACGGAGCGGGGGTTAAACCGGGAGAGACCCAGTACTTC. Full variable domain (remainder filled in from reference TRBV28 and TRBJ2-5): DVKVTQSSRYLVKRTGEKVFLECVQDMDHENMFWYRQDPGLGLRLIYFSYDVKMKEKGDIPEGYSVSREKKERFSLILESASTNQTSMYLCASSPHGAGVKPGETQYFGPGTRLLVL.

This sequence joins TRBV20-1 and TRBJ1-1, with D possibly being TRBD1 (5 bases). V was trimmed by 4 bases and J by 5 bases, leaving 14 bases between them. Germline values: CDR1 DFQATT, CDR2 SNEGSKA (reference sequence). The CDR3 spans 13 residues. CDR3 residues: CSATTQGRTEAFF. The CDR3 DNA sequence: TGCAGTGCTACCACTCAGGGCAGAACTGAAGCTTTCTTT.

This clonotype was counted ten times or more. The rearrangement joins TRBV6-2 or TRBV6-3 to TRBJ1-2; possible D gene TRBD1, 6 bases. The V and J ends lost 6 bases and 6 bases respectively, with 14 bases between them. Germline lookup yields CDR1 MNHEY and CDR2 SVGEGT. This CDR3 has 13 amino acids. Written as DNA, the CDR3 is TGTGCCAGCAGGTCACAGGGTCAAAATGGCTACACCTTC. Translated: CASRSQGQNGYTF.

This clonotype was recorded at least ten times. The V and J genes are TRBV20-1 and TRBJ1-6, with D possibly being TRBD1 (5 bases). CDR3 size: 13 residues. Trimming removed 6 bases from V and 5 bases from J, with 11 bases in between. Germline V CDR1 and CDR2: DFQATT, SNEGSKA (reference sequence). The CDR3 DNA reads as TGCAGTGCCGACAAGGGGAATAATTCACCCCTCCACTTT. Its translation: CSADKGNNSPLHF.

The chain joins TRBV7-9 to TRBJ1-5; D unclear. Germline assignment: CDR1 SEHNR and CDR2 FQNEAQ (reference sequence). Trimming shortened V by 1 base and J by 2 bases, and 9 bases separated the two germline ends. CDR3 size: 15 residues. The DNA of the CDR3 is TGTGCCAGCAGCTTAGTGGGGAGAGGCAATCAGCCCCAGCATTTT. This codes for CASSLVGRGNQPQHF. The full variable domain, in which reference TRBV7-9 and TRBJ1-5 provide the parts outside the CDR3, is DTGVSQNPRHKITKRGQNVTFRCDPISEHNRLYWYRQTLGQGPEFLTYFQNEAQLEKSRLLSDRFSAERPKGSFSTLEIQRTEQGDSAMYLCASSLVGRGNQPQHFGDGTRLSIL.

This chain uses TRBV10-1 with TRBJ1-1; no clear D. Germline values: CDR1 WNHNN, CDR2 SYGVQD (reference sequence). This CDR3 contains 16 residues. The germline V and J ends were trimmed by 4 bases and 6 bases, with 21 bases remaining between them. The CDR3 coding sequence is TGCGCCAGCAGTGTATCATCAAGGGCGGAGGGTGCTGAAGCTTTCTTT. This encodes CASSVSSRAEGAEAFF.

The chain employs TRBV2 and TRBJ1-1, with 7 bases aligning to TRBD1. V lost 6 bases to trimming and J lost 5 bases; unmatched junction nucleotides: 9. The CDR3 has 14 residues. CDR1 and CDR2 from the germline V gene are SNHLY and FYNNEI. CDR3: CASRAARGGTEAFF. The DNA of the CDR3 is TGTGCCAGCAGGGCGGCCAGGGGGGGGACTGAAGCTTTCTTT.

In its sample, this clonotype was seen many times. The V and J genes are TRBV2 and TRBJ2-5; 16 bases align to TRBD2. With 5 bases clipped from V and 3 bases from J, the junction kept 6 bases outside the gene matches. The CDR3 spans 17 residues. Looked up from germline, CDR1 is SNHLY and CDR2 is FYNNEI. In DNA form, the CDR3 reads TGTGCCAGCAGTCGTTCAGGGACTAGCGGGGGGGAAGAGACCCAGTACTTC. Its translation is CASSRSGTSGGEETQYF.

This rearrangement joins TRBV5-1 to TRBJ2-2, with unresolved D. Trimming took off 1 base at V and 4 bases at J, with 8 bases between the two ends. This CDR3 is 14 amino acids long. Germline V gene sequence: CDR1 SGHRS, CDR2 YFSETQ. CDR3 protein: CASSLSPSTGELFF. In nucleotides, the CDR3 is TGCGCCAGCAGCTTGTCCCCCAGCACCGGGGAGCTGTTTTTT. Full variable domain (missing parts from reference TRBV5-1 and TRBJ2-2): KAGVTQTPRYLIKTRGQQVTLSCSPISGHRSVSWYQQTPGQGLQFLFEYFSETQRNKGNFPGRFSGRQFSNSRSEMNVSTLELGDSALYLCASSLSPSTGELFFGEGSRLTVL.

This clonotype has at least ten counts. This rearrangement joins TRBV27 to TRBJ2-7, with 13 nucleotides matching TRBD2. The ends lost 5 bases at V and 4 bases at J; junction bases unmatched: 8. The CDR3 loop spans 16 amino acids. Germline values: CDR1 MNHEY, CDR2 SMNVEV (reference sequence). CDR3: CASSPGTSGVVYEQYF. CDR3 DNA: TGTGCCAGCAGTCCCGGGACTAGCGGGGTGGTATACGAGCAGTACTTC.

This clonotype was counted at least ten times. This rearrangement joins TRBV18 to TRBJ1-2, with D possibly matching TRBD1 (5 bases). CDR3 length equals 16 residues. The V and J ends lost 4 bases and 4 bases respectively, with 19 bases between them. Germline lookup yields CDR1 KGHSH and CDR2 LQKENI. CDR3 nucleotides: TGTGCCAGCTCACTCGCATCCATGGGGGTCAGCTATGGCTACACCTTC. Protein sequence: CASSLASMGVSYGYTF.